Each of the 8 T cell receptor beta chains below was sequenced from the same sample in a study of Ad26.COV2.S vaccination and SARS-CoV-2 variants. Treatment: some 19 received Ad26.COV2.S at low or high dose, single or two shots; 5 received placebo; per-sample allocation not given. Sampling was performed 63 days after the first vaccine or placebo injection. Only in-frame clones appear in the TCRdb table, and some are missing; sequencing was by immunoSEQ multiplex PCR. The sample includes some 420,000 clones, around nine tenths seen only once; the top ten take around 3.6%. Specimen: peripheral blood, collected in a trial of Ad26.COV2.S vaccine versus placebo. The receptors originated from a person aged 18-65 years who received the Ad26.COV2.S COVID-19 vaccine or a placebo.

In its sample, this clone was seen once. The chain recombines TRBV30 with TRBJ1-5, with a tentative D call TRBD1 (6 bases). Trimming took 0 bases from V and 6 from J, leaving 9 bases between them. The germline CDR1 and CDR2 sequences are GTSNPN and SVGIG (reference sequence). This CDR3 region has 13 residues. The CDR3 DNA is TGTGCCTGGAGTGTACAGGGAGGTCAGCCCCAGCATTTT. Its protein is CAWSVQGGQPQHF. The entire variable domain, with the rest obtained from reference TRBV30 and TRBJ1-5, is as follows: SQTIHQWPATLVQPVGSPLSLECTVEGTSNPNLYWYRQAAGRGLQLLFYSVGIGQISSEVPQNLSASRPQDRQFILSSKKLLLSDSGFYLCAWSVQGGQPQHFGDGTRLSIL.

This rearrangement joins TRBV11-2 to TRBJ2-1, with TRBD1 matching over 8 bases. V lost 3 bases and J lost 4; bases outside the gene matches: 5. The CDR3 has 15 residues. Germline V CDR1 and CDR2: SGHAT, FQNNGV. The CDR3 DNA reads as TGTGCCAGCAGCTTTCTGACAGGGGAATACAATGAGCAGTTCTTC. This sequence encodes CASSFLTGEYNEQFF.

The rearrangement uses TRBV11-1 and TRBJ1-6; D gene ambiguous. There are 15 residues in the CDR3. V was cut by 2 bases and J by 10 bases, with 15 bases left in between. The germline CDR1 and CDR2 sequences are SGHAT and FQDESV (reference sequence). The DNA of the CDR3 is TGTGCCAGCAGCTTATTCGCAGGCCTGAGGTCACCCCTCCACTTT. It codes for CASSLFAGLRSPLHF.

This chain joins TRBV18 and TRBJ2-5, with D unclear. The germline V gene has CDR1 KGHSH and CDR2 LQKENI. V lost 1 base to trimming and J lost 1 base, with 4 bases between them. CDR3 size: 13 residues. CDR3 sequence: CASSPQTQETQYF. The CDR3 DNA is TGTGCCAGCTCACCACAGACCCAAGAGACCCAGTACTTC.

The J gene is TRBJ1-1, the V gene TRBV24-1; a possible D gene is TRBD1 (5 bases). The V end lost 7 bases, the J end lost 1 base, and 9 bases lay between the germline ends. Germline V gene data show CDR1 as KGHDR and CDR2 as SFDVKD. The CDR3 is made up of 13 amino acids. The CDR3 reads CATRPTENTEAFF. As DNA, the CDR3 is TGTGCCACCAGGCCGACAGAGAACACTGAAGCTTTCTTT.

The chain joins TRBV6-2 or TRBV6-3 to TRBJ2-1; 9 bases map to TRBD1. The ends lost 4 bases at V and 9 bases at J; junction bases unmatched: 10. CDR1 is MNHEY, CDR2 SVGEGT, per germline. The CDR3 extends over 15 amino acids. CDR3 in DNA: TGTGCCAGCAGTTGGAGACAGGGGGTTCAGGGTGAGCAGTTCTTC. Protein sequence: CASSWRQGVQGEQFF.

Remarks on this clone: The CDR3 end shows no conserved phenylalanine or tryptophan, and so a read error is likely. It is unclear where the CDR3 begins or ends on the DNA, so no DNA is shown, and the CDR3 is as TCRdb lists it. The genes are TRBV15 and TRBJ2-7. The CDR3 is 14 residues long, ends included. Germline CDR1 reads LNHNV; CDR2 reads YYDKDF (reference sequence). The CDR3 protein is CATSREGRGDSLVL.

V is TRBV19 and J is TRBJ1-5, with 7 nucleotides matching TRBD1. The V and J ends lost 5 bases and 4 bases, in that order; junction bases with no gene match: 8. Germline V gene data show CDR1 as LNHDA and CDR2 as SQIVND (reference sequence). The CDR3 consists of 15 residues. The DNA of the CDR3 is TGTGCCAGTAGTTCCCCCCGGACAGGAAATCAGCCCCAGCATTTT. Translation: CASSSPRTGNQPQHF.